This is a list of T cell receptor beta chains from one sample in a study of control samples from healthy donors and cancer patients. Generated by immunoSEQ multiplex PCR, the TCRdb table keeps only in-frame clones and is missing some. The sample gives some 130,000 clones, 88% of which show up once; 3.4% is in the top ten. The source material was blood. The receptor set was obtained from a man aged 35 to 55 in good health. The CDR3 runs from the conserved cysteine through the conserved F or W.

>TRBV6-6|TRBJ2-1
CASTEGGSYNEQFF
>TRBV12-3/TRBV12-4|TRBJ1-2
CASSLSNYGYTF
>TRBV10-3|TRBJ1-1
CAIRTEVGTEAFF
>TRBV27|TRBJ1-2
CASYDRVYGYTF
>TRBV5-1|TRBJ1-1
CASSPLWANTEAFF
>TRBV4-1|TRBJ1-5
CASSQVGPINQPQHF
>TRBV13|TRBJ2-3
CASSLGLAGTDTQYF
>TRBV7-2|TRBJ1-1
CASSLVETGGTEAFF
>TRBV7-8|TRBJ1-2
CASSLAREVRRYGYTF
>TRBV7-2|TRBJ1-2
CASSTTGTGGSSNYGYTF
>TRBV11-2|TRBJ2-7
CASSSDILWGEQYF
>TRBV21-1|TRBJ2-3
CASSKFPMSWVDTQYF
>TRBV30|TRBJ1-3
CAWSSRSSSGNTIYF
>TRBV7-3|TRBJ1-5
CASFQTLSTGCQPQHF
>TRBV30|TRBJ1-4
CAWSVLREKLFF
>TRBV20-1|TRBJ2-7
CSASKSHEQYF
>TRBV2|TRBJ1-2
CASSLGQGLNYGYTF
>TRBV9|TRBJ2-6
CASSADRAGANVLTF
>TRBV5-5|TRBJ1-1
CASSLWRMEAFF
>TRBV18|TRBJ2-1
CASSPSSGGSYNEQFF
>TRBV4-1|TRBJ2-5
CASSGWDRGMETQYF
>TRBV5-4|TRBJ1-1
CASAQGAANTEAFF
>TRBV28|TRBJ2-3
CASSPRLHITQYF
>TRBV28|TRBJ1-5
CASSSGTGSNQPQHF
>TRBV24-1|TRBJ1-2
CATSDRDATTYGYTF
>TRBV29-1|TRBJ2-4
CSAAESLAKNIQYF
>TRBV3-1/TRBV3-2|TRBJ1-6
CASSRLLTGGYSPLHF
>TRBV5-1|TRBJ2-6
CASSLGQTSGANVLTF
>TRBV7-3|TRBJ2-1
CASSLTITSEQFF
>TRBV14|TRBJ1-3
CASSPIDSSGNTIYF
>TRBV3-1/TRBV3-2|TRBJ1-4
CASRQIAGGPNEKLFF
>TRBV11-2|TRBJ2-3
CASSLNTGRDTQYF
>TRBV28|TRBJ2-1
CASSFGAREVYNEQFF
>TRBV6-6|TRBJ1-1
CASSPTGEKAFF
>TRBV15|TRBJ2-7
CATSRDAIYEQYF
>TRBV10-2|TRBJ2-7
CASRPGTGASYEQYF
>TRBV11-3|TRBJ2-7
CASSLDEVGEQYF
>TRBV7-7|TRBJ2-2
CASSPVRGGAGELFF
>TRBV7-8|TRBJ1-5
CASTDPGGNQPQHF
>TRBV5-4|TRBJ2-3
CATYSGGARTDTQYF